A single sample is the source of the 14 T cell receptor beta chains below, sequenced in a study of T cells expressing NK-cell markers. TCRdb reprocessed the 5' RACE reads, with one entry per CDR3 protein and no DNA. This table holds 150,000 to 200,000 distinct CDR3 sequences. The specimen was blood T cells: a sorted CD56 or NKG2C T cell subset, CD4+ or CD8+ T cells, or bulk PBMC T cells (not recorded which). The origin of the receptors is a woman aged 18-70 years in good health.

CDR3 amino acids: CASSPQLTGELFF. The chain uses TRBV27 and TRBJ2-2. Germline values: CDR1 MNHEY, CDR2 SMNVEV (reference sequence). The CDR3 contains 13 residues.

V gene TRBV27 combines with J gene TRBJ1-1; TCRdb indicates TRBD1, and absent DNA this call remains unverified. CDR1 and CDR2 (germline): MNHEY, SMNVEV (reference sequence). There are 15 residues in the CDR3. This chain's CDR3 is CASSPHRERGPEAFF.

This chain's CDR3 is CSASSGTGVPGELFF. V is TRBV20-1 and J is TRBJ2-2; there is no DNA to check the TCRdb D call of TRBD1. The germline V gene has CDR1 DFQATT and CDR2 SNEGSKA (reference sequence). This CDR3 comprises 15 residues.

The chain has TRBV5-1 and TRBJ2-7; TCRdb's assignment of TRBD2 cannot be checked, as there is no DNA. The germline CDR1 and CDR2 sequences are SGHRS and YFSETQ. This CDR3 has 14 amino acids. The CDR3 protein is CASSPLAEPSEQYF.

The rearrangement links TRBV6-1 to TRBJ1-1; TCRdb outputs TRBD1, but without DNA this stays unchecked. The CDR3 extends over 13 amino acids. Germline values: CDR1 MNHNS, CDR2 SASEGT. This chain's CDR3 is CASRTGPNTEAFF.

V is TRBV7-9 and J is TRBJ2-1. Per germline, CDR1 SEHNR and CDR2 FQNEAQ (reference sequence). This CDR3 spans 12 amino acids. The CDR3 loop is CATGGNYNEQFF.

The chain is built from TRBV5-1 and TRBJ2-2; checking the TCRdb D call of TRBD1 is not possible without DNA. Germline CDR1 SGHRS, CDR2 YFSETQ. The CDR3 consists of 14 residues. This CDR3 is CASMNRGHTGELFF.

V is TRBV30 and J is TRBJ2-3; TCRdb selects TRBD1, and the lack of DNA leaves this call unchecked. The CDR3 spans 13 residues. Germline CDR1 is GTSNPN and CDR2 is SVGIG (reference sequence). CDR3: CAWSRTGPDTQYF.

The genes are TRBV24-1 and TRBJ2-5. The CDR3 totals 13 residues. Germline V gene data show CDR1 as KGHDR and CDR2 as SFDVKD. CDR3 in amino acids: CATSDANRETQYF.

V and J are TRBV21-1 and TRBJ2-1; with no DNA, the TCRdb D assignment of TRBD2 cannot be verified. TRBV21-1 is flagged as a pseudogene. CDR3 length: 17 residues. This CDR3 reads CASSKGADQVSYNEQFF.

The V and J genes are TRBV2 and TRBJ2-7; absent DNA, TCRdb's TRBD1 call cannot be checked. The CDR3 extends over 15 amino acids. Germline values: CDR1 SNHLY, CDR2 FYNNEI. CDR3 loop: CASSEVRVRTYEQYF. Variable domain in full (rest from reference TRBV2 and TRBJ2-7): EPEVTQTPSHQVTQMGQEVILRCVPISNHLYFYWYRQILGQKVEFLVSFYNNEISEKSEIFDDQFSVERPDGSNFTLKIRSTKLEDSAMYFCASSEVRVRTYEQYFGPGTRLTVT.

The chain couples TRBV24-1 to TRBJ2-3; TCRdb selects TRBD2, and the lack of DNA leaves this call unchecked. The CDR3 consists of 14 residues. Germline-derived CDR1 and CDR2 are KGHDR and SFDVKD. The CDR3 spells CATSDLAGGDTQYF.

This chain connects TRBV27 to TRBJ2-1; the D call of TRBD2 rests on TCRdb alone, since no DNA is present to check it. The CDR3 has 17 amino acids. Looked up from germline, CDR1 is MNHEY and CDR2 is SMNVEV (reference sequence). The CDR3 loop is CASRRKTSGLSYNEQFF.

The genes are TRBV29-1 and TRBJ2-5; with no DNA, the TCRdb D assignment of TRBD2 cannot be verified. Germline V lookup: CDR1 SQVTM, CDR2 ANQGSEA. This CDR3 spans 13 amino acids. This CDR3 is CSALGLAGVSQYF.